Listed here are 16 T cell receptor beta chains from one sample, sequenced in a study of blood T cell repertoires in COVID-19. Some clones are missing from TCRdb's copy, which holds only in-frame ones; the method was immunoSEQ multiplex PCR. The sample carries 230,000 or so clones, 70% to 85% recorded once. Sequenced material: peripheral blood. These TCRs come from a woman aged 40 to 50 who had recovered from COVID-19.

This clone was picked up many times. The chain joins TRBV7-3 to TRBJ1-6, with TRBD1 identical over 7 bases. Per germline, CDR1 SGHTA and CDR2 FQGTGA. V was pared by 3 bases and J by 11 bases, with 7 bases of the junction left unmatched. This CDR3 has 14 amino acids. The CDR3 DNA follows: TGTGCCAGCAGCTTTAATACACAGGGGACACCCCTCCACTTT. Amino acids: CASSFNTQGTPLHF.

The chain joins TRBV3-1 (or the pseudogene TRBV3-2) to TRBJ1-2; unclear D gene. V lost 5 bases and J 8 bases, leaving 15 bases between the germline ends. Germline CDR1 is LGHDT and CDR2 is YNNKEL (reference sequence). This CDR3 has 13 amino acids. CDR3 DNA sequence: TGTGCCAGCAGCTGGGAGGGTTCCTCGGGCTACACCTTC. Translating gives CASSWEGSSGYTF.

V is TRBV6-5 and J is TRBJ2-2; perhaps TRBD2 as D (5 bases). The germline CDR1 and CDR2 sequences are MNHEY and SVGAGI. V lost 10 bases and J 0 bases, leaving 9 bases between the germline ends. The CDR3 sequence is 13 residues long. CDR3 sequence: CAIGLPNTGELFF. Written as DNA, the CDR3 is TGTGCCATAGGACTGCCGAACACCGGGGAGCTGTTTTTT.

In its sample, this clone was seen a few times. The CDR3 nucleotides read TGCGCCAGCAGCTCCCAGACAGGGAACACTGAAGCTTTCTTT. Protein: CASSSQTGNTEAFF. This chain connects TRBV5-1 to TRBJ1-1; the D gene is possibly TRBD1 (6 bases). The CDR3 runs 14 residues. Trimming left V 3 bases short and J 1 base short, with 10 bases between. CDR1 and CDR2 (germline): SGHRS, YFSETQ.

This clone was counted between two and nine times. V is TRBV30 and J is TRBJ1-2, with D perhaps TRBD1 (5 bases). The CDR3 is 13 residues long. Germline CDR1 and CDR2: GTSNPN and SVGIG (reference sequence). V was clipped by 0 bases and J by 11 bases, with 16 bases between them. For the CDR3, the DNA is TGTGCCTGGAGTGTACAGCAGGGCGTGGGGTACACCTTC. Translated: CAWSVQQGVGYTF.

This chain joins TRBV5-1 and TRBJ1-6; 7 bases align to TRBD1. V was pared by 0 bases and J by 9 bases, with 6 bases of the junction left unmatched. Germline CDR1 is SGHRS and CDR2 is YFSETQ. This CDR3 contains 15 residues. The DNA of the CDR3 is TGCGCCAGCAGCTTGGGAGGGGGCGCAGGTTCACCCCTCCACTTT. Protein: CASSLGGGAGSPLHF.

This chain links TRBV3-1 (or the pseudogene TRBV3-2) with TRBJ2-1; 7 nucleotides agree with TRBD1. J was trimmed by 4 bases and V by 2 bases; bases with no gene match: 2. The CDR3 is 14 amino acids. CDR1 and CDR2 (germline): LGHDT, YNNKEL (reference sequence). The CDR3 loop reads CASSQLTGYNEQFF. CDR3 nucleotides: TGTGCCAGCAGCCAATTGACAGGGTACAATGAGCAGTTCTTC.

In its sample, this clone was seen once. The rearrangement joins TRBV7-2 to TRBJ1-1, with a tentative D call TRBD1 (5 bases). The CDR3 covers 15 residues. Germline V gives CDR1 SGHTA, CDR2 FQGNSA. V lost 8 bases and J lost 5, with 21 bases in between. DNA of the CDR3: TGTGCCAGCTCCACGGAGGGGTCGGCGAGGACTGAAGCTTTCTTT. It encodes CASSTEGSARTEAFF. The whole variable domain, remainder taken from reference TRBV7-2 and TRBJ1-1, is GAGVSQSPSNKVTEKGKDVELRCDPISGHTALYWYRQSLGQGLEFLIYFQGNSAPDKSGLPSDRFSAERTGGSVSTLTIQRTQQEDSAVYLCASSTEGSARTEAFFGQGTRLTVV.

V gene TRBV19 combines with J gene TRBJ2-2, with a tentative D call TRBD1 (7 bases). CDR1 and CDR2 from the germline V gene are LNHDA and SQIVND (reference sequence). V was pared by 5 bases and J by 2 bases, with 18 bases between. CDR3 length: 17 residues. CDR3 DNA sequence: TGTGCCAGTAGTTCCCCCTGGCGGGACAGCAACACCGGGGAGCTGTTTTTT. The encoded protein is CASSSPWRDSNTGELFF.

The V call is TRBV6-5, the J call TRBJ2-1, with 8 bases matching TRBD1. The CDR3 is made up of 13 amino acids. CDR1 is MNHEY and CDR2 is SVGAGI in the germline V gene. V was clipped by 8 bases and J by 2 bases; unmatched bases: 2. This CDR3 reads CASDRGPYNEQFF. The CDR3, as DNA: TGTGCCAGCGACAGGGGACCCTACAATGAGCAGTTCTTC.

The gene calls are TRBV21-1 and TRBJ1-3; TRBD1 reflects the table's D call only, with no check against the DNA. TRBV21-1 is deemed a pseudogene. The CDR3 sequence is 17 residues long. CDR3 loop: CASSKNVGQTSGNTIYF. CDR3 DNA: TGTGCCAGCAGCAAAAATGTGGGACAGACTTCTGGAAACACCATATATTTT.

The rearrangement links TRBV11-3 to TRBJ2-2; 11 nucleotides line up with TRBD1. Per germline, CDR1 SGHNT and CDR2 YENEEA. V shed 5 bases, J shed 4 bases, and the junction held 3 bases outside the gene matches. This CDR3 has 15 residues. The CDR3 is CASSKDRGRTGELFF. Written as DNA, the CDR3 is TGTGCCAGCAGCAAGGACAGGGGGCGCACCGGGGAGCTGTTTTTT.

The rearrangement uses TRBV5-1 and TRBJ1-1, with 7 positions matching TRBD1. The trim removed 3 bases at V and 7 bases at J, leaving 6 bases unmatched. The CDR3 runs to 13 residues. CDR1 is SGHRS, CDR2 YFSETQ, per germline. CDR3 region: CASSSQGLGEAFF. The CDR3 nucleotides read TGCGCCAGCAGCTCACAGGGGCTCGGTGAAGCTTTCTTT.

The V gene is TRBV7-8, the J gene TRBJ2-5, with 9 nucleotides matching TRBD1. V dropped 5 bases and J dropped 6; count of bases not matched to a gene: 16. Germline CDR1 and CDR2: SGHVS and FQNEAQ. This CDR3 is built from 17 residues. This CDR3 is CASSPSYSGTGRKTQYF. The CDR3 DNA reads TGTGCCAGCAGCCCATCTTATTCCGGGACAGGGAGAAAGACCCAGTACTTC.

This clone was picked up one time. The chain uses TRBV15 and TRBJ1-1; no firm D call. Trimming shortened V by 3 bases and J by 0 bases, and 5 bases separated the two germline ends. This CDR3 contains 13 residues. Germline V CDR1 and CDR2: LNHNV, YYDKDF (reference sequence). The CDR3 sequence is CATSSRVNTEAFF. CDR3 bases: TGTGCCACCAGCAGTCGAGTGAACACTGAAGCTTTCTTT. The variable domain in full, with the rest retrieved from reference TRBV15 and TRBJ1-1, is DAMVIQNPRYQVTQFGKPVTLSCSQTLNHNVMYWYQQKSSQAPKLLFHYYDKDFNNEADTPDNFQSRRPNTSFCFLDIRSPGLGDTAMYLCATSSRVNTEAFFGQGTRLTVV.

This rearrangement joins TRBV7-9 to TRBJ1-1; D unresolved. V gave up 0 bases and J gave up 5 bases, with 19 bases separating them. The germline CDR1 and CDR2 sequences are SEHNR and FQNEAQ (reference sequence). There are 17 residues in the CDR3. CDR3 nucleotides: TGTGCCAGCAGCTTAGCGCCGGCTGGTAGTTCGGGTACTGAAGCTTTCTTT. As protein: CASSLAPAGSSGTEAFF.